Presented here are 23 T cell receptor beta chains from one specimen sequenced in a study of blood T cell repertoires in COVID-19. The assay was immunoSEQ multiplex PCR, and TCRdb's table has in-frame clones only and misses some. The sample gives approximately 250,000 clones, approximately 86% of which show up once; under 2.5% is in the top ten. Sequencing used peripheral blood. Every receptor here comes from a young man with active or convalescent COVID-19.

CDR3 sequence (DNA): TGCGCCAGCAGCCACGGACAGGGCGAGCAGTACTTC. The encoded protein is CASSHGQGEQYF. The rearrangement joins TRBV4-1 to TRBJ2-7; 8 bases fit TRBD1. From germline, CDR1 is MGHRA and CDR2 YSYEKL. V dropped 3 bases and J dropped 6; count of bases not matched to a gene: 1. The CDR3 runs 12 residues.

The V gene is TRBV11-2, the J gene TRBJ1-1; possibly TRBD1 for D (6 bases). V was shortened by 0 bases and J by 10 bases, with 18 bases between the two germline ends. The CDR3 has 15 amino acids. In germline, CDR1 is SGHAT, CDR2 FQNNGV. The CDR3 DNA reads as TGTGCCAGCAGCTTAGATCTCGGGCAGGGGTTGGGAGCTTTCTTT. Translated, it gives CASSLDLGQGLGAFF.

The chain carries TRBV7-2 and TRBJ1-1, with 7 bases that match TRBD1. Germline V gene lookup returns CDR1 SGHTA and CDR2 FQGNSA. There are 13 residues in the CDR3. The junction had 2 bases not matched to a gene; V was cut back by 5 bases and J by 2 bases. The CDR3 protein is CASSRDSNTEAFF. The CDR3 DNA follows: TGTGCCAGCAGCCGGGACAGTAACACTGAAGCTTTCTTT.

This chain joins TRBV18 and TRBJ2-1, with no clear D. The germline CDR1 and CDR2 sequences are KGHSH and LQKENI. V shed 2 bases and J shed 0 bases, with 14 bases lying between them. This CDR3 comprises 17 residues. The CDR3 coding sequence is TGTGCCAGCTCACCAATTGTCGGCGGTAGCTCCTACAATGAGCAGTTCTTC. It is translated as CASSPIVGGSSYNEQFF.

This sequence joins TRBV7-9 and TRBJ2-7; no definite D call. Germline lookup yields CDR1 SEHNR and CDR2 FQNEAQ (reference sequence). The CDR3 spans 14 residues. Trimming shortened V by 3 bases and J by 1 base, and 10 bases separated the two germline ends. The CDR3 bases are TGTGCCAGCAGCTTCTCGGAGAAGTCCTACGAGCAGTACTTC. This translates into CASSFSEKSYEQYF.

The V and J genes are TRBV29-1 and TRBJ2-3, with a tentative D call TRBD2 (7 bases). The CDR3 is made up of 16 amino acids. Trimming removed 6 bases at V and 2 bases at J, with 21 bases between. Germline CDR1 reads SQVTM; CDR2 reads ANQGSEA. The CDR3 nucleotides are TGCAGCGTCGCACCGGGAGAGGGGGGGCTCACAGATACGCAGTATTTT. This encodes CSVAPGEGGLTDTQYF.

The CDR3 loop reads CASSSIRQGEEKLFF. Written as DNA, the CDR3 is TGTGCCAGCAGCTCCATACGACAGGGGGAAGAAAAACTGTTTTTT. J is TRBJ1-4 and V is TRBV5-5, with 9 bases matching TRBD1. CDR3 length: 15 amino acids. V was clipped by 3 bases and J by 8 bases; unmatched bases: 8. Germline values: CDR1 SGHKS, CDR2 YYEKEE (reference sequence).

This rearrangement joins TRBV5-8 to TRBJ1-1, with unresolved D. The CDR3 is 17 residues long. Germline CDR1 SGHTS, CDR2 YDEGEE. Between the trimmed V and J ends, which lost 1 base and 5 bases, there was a span of 21 bases. The CDR3 nucleotides read TGTGCCAGCAGCTTGATTTTTCCCGAGGGTGTAGGGACTGAAGCTTTCTTT. It translates to CASSLIFPEGVGTEAFF.

The rearrangement uses TRBV27 and TRBJ2-5; 8 bases are a match to TRBD1. CDR3 length: 16 amino acids. Germline assignment: CDR1 MNHEY and CDR2 SMNVEV (reference sequence). Trimming cost V 0 bases and J 4 bases; bases outside gene matches: 7. Here the CDR3 DNA reads TGTGCCAGCAGTTTATCTTGGGCCAGGGGGCTAGAGACCCAGTACTTC. It translates to CASSLSWARGLETQYF.

This chain joins TRBV12-3 or TRBV12-4 and TRBJ2-2; D gene ambiguous. V was trimmed by 7 bases and J by 2 bases, leaving 5 bases between them. The CDR3 is 12 residues long. In DNA form, the CDR3 reads TGTGCCAGCAACCTAAACACCGGGGAGCTGTTTTTT. Residues: CASNLNTGELFF.

The chain has TRBV29-1 and TRBJ2-3; 8 bases agree with TRBD2. This CDR3 is 15 amino acids long. Germline CDR1 reads SQVTM; CDR2 reads ANQGSEA. The ends lost 7 bases at V and 6 bases at J; junction bases unmatched: 15. CDR3 sequence: CSGAGGGFNGDTQYF. CDR3 DNA sequence: TGCAGCGGCGCGGGCGGGGGGTTCAACGGTGATACGCAGTATTTT.

J is TRBJ1-5 and V is TRBV6-5; no firm D call. This CDR3 has 12 amino acids. Trimming took 2 bases from V and 5 from J, leaving 4 bases between them. Germline V gene sequence: CDR1 MNHEY, CDR2 SVGAGI. The CDR3 DNA follows: TGTGCCAGCAGTTACCGGGATCAGCCCCAGCATTTT. Translated: CASSYRDQPQHF.

The V gene is TRBV18, the J gene TRBJ2-5, with TRBD1 as a possible D gene (5 bases). The CDR3 contains 14 residues. The ends were cut back, 2 bases at V and 5 bases at J, with 12 bases in the middle. CDR1 KGHSH and CDR2 LQKENI come from the germline V gene. The CDR3 loop is CASSPTVQVETQYF. The CDR3 nucleotides are TGTGCCAGCTCACCAACAGTACAGGTGGAGACCCAGTACTTC.

CDR3 sequence reads: CASSLDPGSNTGELFF. DNA of the CDR3: TGTGCCAGCAGCTTGGATCCAGGGTCTAACACCGGGGAGCTGTTTTTT. This rearrangement joins TRBV5-4 to TRBJ2-2; D is perhaps TRBD1 (5 bases). The CDR3 is 16 residues long. V was pared by 0 bases and J by 2 bases, with 11 bases between. Germline CDR1 SGHNT, CDR2 YYREEE (reference sequence).

V and J are TRBV6-5 and TRBJ1-1, with D possibly being TRBD1 (6 bases). The CDR3 is made up of 14 amino acids. Germline lookup yields CDR1 MNHEY and CDR2 SVGAGI. V lost 8 bases, J lost 0 bases, and 13 bases lay in between. The CDR3 spells CASAQGFMNTEAFF. The CDR3 coding sequence is TGTGCCAGCGCCCAGGGGTTCATGAACACTGAAGCTTTCTTT.

The genes are TRBV7-8 and TRBJ2-1; the match to TRBD2 covers 15 bases. With 4 bases clipped from V and 8 bases from J, the junction kept 9 bases outside the gene matches. The CDR3 sequence is 17 residues long. Per germline, CDR1 SGHVS and CDR2 FQNEAQ. DNA for the CDR3: TGTGCCAGCAGCTCCGGACTAGCGGGGGGGAAGGGGTATGAGCAGTTCTTC. Amino acid sequence: CASSSGLAGGKGYEQFF.

This sequence joins TRBV9 and TRBJ1-1, with a possible D match to TRBD1 (6 bases). The CDR3 is 16 amino acids. V was trimmed by 4 bases and J by 3 bases, leaving 19 bases between them. CDR1 SGDLS and CDR2 YYNGEE come from the germline V gene. CDR3 coding DNA: TGTGCCAGCAGCCAAATCTTTAGGGACACGGACACTGAAGCTTTCTTT. Amino acids: CASSQIFRDTDTEAFF.

The CDR3 here is CASSQEGGSYNEQFF. In nucleotides, the CDR3 is TGTGCCAGCAGCCAAGAGGGGGGCTCCTACAATGAGCAGTTCTTC. This chain joins TRBV14 and TRBJ2-1; D is perhaps TRBD2 (6 bases). Per the germline V gene, CDR1 is SGHDN and CDR2 is FVKESK. V lost 0 bases to trimming and J lost 0 bases, with 6 bases between them. This CDR3 comprises 15 residues.

The rearrangement joins TRBV5-3 to TRBJ1-5; D is unclear. TRBV5-3 is flagged as an ORF with uncertain function. The CDR3 is 15 residues long. V was cut by 1 base and J by 3 bases, with 11 bases left in between. CDR3 nucleotide sequence: TGTGCCAGAAGCTTGCCTAGAATCCCCAATCAGCCCCAGCATTTT. It translates to CARSLPRIPNQPQHF.

V usage is TRBV30 and J usage is TRBJ2-3; 8 nucleotides line up with TRBD2. CDR1 is GTSNPN and CDR2 is SVGIG in the germline V gene (reference sequence). V was pared by 4 bases and J by 6 bases, with 12 bases of the junction left unmatched. The length of the CDR3 is 15 residues. DNA for the CDR3: TGTGCCTGGATTCGTCAGAGAGTAGCGGGGGATACGCAGTATTTT. Its translation: CAWIRQRVAGDTQYF.

J is TRBJ1-5 and V is TRBV6-2 or TRBV6-3; unclear D gene. Germline CDR1 MNHEY, CDR2 SVGEGT. V lost 2 bases, J lost 0 bases, and 5 bases lay in between. This CDR3 comprises 14 residues. The CDR3 sequence is CASSYMASNQPQHF. In DNA form, the CDR3 reads TGTGCCAGCAGTTACATGGCTAGCAATCAGCCCCAGCATTTT.

The chain links TRBV5-4 to TRBJ1-2; D might be TRBD1 (5 bases). Germline CDR1 SGHNT, CDR2 YYREEE (reference sequence). The CDR3 spans 16 residues. Trimming pared 5 bases from V and 0 bases from J, leaving 17 bases between. The CDR3 nucleotides are TGTGCCAGCAGGGGGGGAGGTGTGGAATCTAACTATGGCTACACCTTC. It is translated as CASRGGGVESNYGYTF.

The chain combines TRBV12-3 or TRBV12-4 with TRBJ2-7; maybe TRBD1 (5 bases). V dropped 3 bases and J dropped 7 bases, with 10 bases sitting between them. This CDR3 spans 12 amino acids. The CDR3 region has the DNA TGTGCCAGCAGTTTGGGGCGCAGGGAGCAGTACTTC. This codes for CASSLGRREQYF.